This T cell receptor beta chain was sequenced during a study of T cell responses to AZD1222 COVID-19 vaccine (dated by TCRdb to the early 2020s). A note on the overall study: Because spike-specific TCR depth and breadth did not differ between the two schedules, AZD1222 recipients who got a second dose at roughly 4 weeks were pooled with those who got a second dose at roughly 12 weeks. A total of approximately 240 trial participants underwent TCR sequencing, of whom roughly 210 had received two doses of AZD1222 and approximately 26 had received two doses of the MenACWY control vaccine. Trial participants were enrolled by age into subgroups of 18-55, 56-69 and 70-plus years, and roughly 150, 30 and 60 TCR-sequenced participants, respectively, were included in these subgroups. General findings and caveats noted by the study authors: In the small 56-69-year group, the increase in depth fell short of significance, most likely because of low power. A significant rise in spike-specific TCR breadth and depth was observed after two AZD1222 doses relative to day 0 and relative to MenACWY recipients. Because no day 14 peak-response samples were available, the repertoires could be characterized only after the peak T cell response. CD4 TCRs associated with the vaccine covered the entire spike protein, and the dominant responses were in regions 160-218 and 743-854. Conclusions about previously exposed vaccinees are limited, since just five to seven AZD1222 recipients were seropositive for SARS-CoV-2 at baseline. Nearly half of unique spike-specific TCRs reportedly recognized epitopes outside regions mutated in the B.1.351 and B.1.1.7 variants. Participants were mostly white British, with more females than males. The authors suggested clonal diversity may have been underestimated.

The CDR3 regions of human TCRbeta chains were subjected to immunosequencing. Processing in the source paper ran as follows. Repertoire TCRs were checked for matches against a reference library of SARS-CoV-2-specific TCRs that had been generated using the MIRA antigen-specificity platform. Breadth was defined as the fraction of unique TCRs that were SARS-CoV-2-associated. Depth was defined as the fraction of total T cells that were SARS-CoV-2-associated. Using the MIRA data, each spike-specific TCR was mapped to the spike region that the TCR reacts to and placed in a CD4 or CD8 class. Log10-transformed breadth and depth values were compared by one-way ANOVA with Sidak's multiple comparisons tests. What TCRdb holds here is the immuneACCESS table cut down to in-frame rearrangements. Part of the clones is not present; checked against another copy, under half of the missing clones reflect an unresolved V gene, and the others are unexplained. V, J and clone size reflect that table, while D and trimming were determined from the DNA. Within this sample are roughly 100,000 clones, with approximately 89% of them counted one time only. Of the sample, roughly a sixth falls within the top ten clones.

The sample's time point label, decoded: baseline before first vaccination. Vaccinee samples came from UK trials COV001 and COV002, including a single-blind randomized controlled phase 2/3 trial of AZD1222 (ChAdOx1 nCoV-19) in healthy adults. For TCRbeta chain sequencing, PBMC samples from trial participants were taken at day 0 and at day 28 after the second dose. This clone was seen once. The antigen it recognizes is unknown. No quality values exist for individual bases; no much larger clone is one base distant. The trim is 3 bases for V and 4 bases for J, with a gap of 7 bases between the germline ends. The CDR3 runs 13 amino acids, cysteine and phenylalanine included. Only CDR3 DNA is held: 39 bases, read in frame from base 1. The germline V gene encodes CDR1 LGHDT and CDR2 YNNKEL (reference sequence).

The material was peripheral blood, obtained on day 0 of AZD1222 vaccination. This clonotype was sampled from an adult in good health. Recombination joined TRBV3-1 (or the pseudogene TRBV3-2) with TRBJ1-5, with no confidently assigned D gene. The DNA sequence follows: TGTGCCAGCAGCCACGGGCAGAATCAGCCCCAGCATTTT. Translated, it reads CASSHGQNQPQHF.